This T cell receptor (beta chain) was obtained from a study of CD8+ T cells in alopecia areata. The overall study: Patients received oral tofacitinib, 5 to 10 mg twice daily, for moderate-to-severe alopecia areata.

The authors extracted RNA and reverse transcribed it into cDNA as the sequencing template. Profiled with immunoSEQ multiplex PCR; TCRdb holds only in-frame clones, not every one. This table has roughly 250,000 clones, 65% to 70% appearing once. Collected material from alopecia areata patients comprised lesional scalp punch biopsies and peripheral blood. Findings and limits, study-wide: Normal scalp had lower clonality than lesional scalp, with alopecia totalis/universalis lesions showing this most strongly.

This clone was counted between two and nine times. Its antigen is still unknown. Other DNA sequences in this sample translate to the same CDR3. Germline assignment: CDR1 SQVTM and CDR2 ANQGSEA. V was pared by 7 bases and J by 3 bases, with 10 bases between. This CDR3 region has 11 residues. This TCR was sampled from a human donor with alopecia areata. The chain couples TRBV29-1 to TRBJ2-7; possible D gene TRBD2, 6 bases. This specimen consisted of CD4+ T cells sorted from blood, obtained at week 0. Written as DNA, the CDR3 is TGCAGCGCTGGGACTGGCTACGAGCAGTACTTC. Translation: CSAGTGYEQYF.